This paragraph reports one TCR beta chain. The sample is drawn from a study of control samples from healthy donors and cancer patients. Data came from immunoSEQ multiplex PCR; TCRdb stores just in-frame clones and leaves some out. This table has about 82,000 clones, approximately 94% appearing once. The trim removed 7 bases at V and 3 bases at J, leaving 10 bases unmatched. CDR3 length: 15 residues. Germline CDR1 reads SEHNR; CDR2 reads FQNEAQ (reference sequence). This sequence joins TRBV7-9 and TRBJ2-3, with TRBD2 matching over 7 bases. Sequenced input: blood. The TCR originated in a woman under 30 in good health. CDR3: CASTYWGGRTDTQYF. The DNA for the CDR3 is TGTGCCAGCACCTATTGGGGGGGACGGACAGATACGCAGTATTTT. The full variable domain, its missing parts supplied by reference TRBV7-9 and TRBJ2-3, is DTGVSQNPRHKITKRGQNVTFRCDPISEHNRLYWYRQTLGQGPEFLTYFQNEAQLEKSRLLSDRFSAERPKGSFSTLEIQRTEQGDSAMYLCASTYWGGRTDTQYFGPGTRLTVL.